This entry lists 25 T cell receptor beta chains sequenced from one sample in a study of cytomegalovirus exposure and HLA in healthy donors. The PCR contained 60 Vbeta and 13 Jbeta primers. Some clones are missing from TCRdb's copy, which holds only in-frame ones; the method was immunoSEQ multiplex PCR. Here the sample spans about 130,000 clones, 60% to 80% being singletons. The source material was PBMCs. The origin of the receptors is a man aged 50-60 years in good health and CMV-seropositive.

The chain uses TRBV11-2 and TRBJ1-1; perhaps TRBD1 as D (5 bases). The germline V gene has CDR1 SGHAT and CDR2 FQNNGV. The CDR3 is 13 residues long. V lost 4 bases and J lost 7, with 13 bases in between. The DNA for the CDR3 is TGTGCCAGCAGCTCCGGCAGGGTCGGTGAAGCTTTCTTT. This codes for CASSSGRVGEAFF.

Only a few counts were recorded for this clone. The chain recombines TRBV12-2 with TRBJ1-2. TRBV12-2 is marked as a pseudogene. The CDR3 consists of 11 residues. The CDR3: CASLLRDGYTF. The CDR3 DNA reads as TGTGCAAGTCTCCTCCGGGATGGCTACACCTTC.

This chain links TRBV7-9 with TRBJ1-1, with D possibly being TRBD1 (6 bases). This CDR3 has 13 amino acids. V was trimmed by 6 bases and J by 1 base, leaving 9 bases between them. In germline, CDR1 is SEHNR, CDR2 FQNEAQ (reference sequence). The CDR3 reads CASRLQGNTEAFF. The CDR3, as DNA: TGTGCCAGCAGATTACAGGGGAACACTGAAGCTTTCTTT.

The rearrangement links TRBV1 to TRBJ2-1; the tabulated D call, TRBD2, remains unverified against the DNA. TRBV1 is an annotated pseudogene. This CDR3 has 14 residues. This CDR3 is CTSSRRDLYNEQFF. DNA for the CDR3: TGCACCAGCAGCCGACGGGACTTATACAATGAGCAGTTCTTC.

This clone was observed once. This chain uses TRBV4-3 with TRBJ1-1; D remains ambiguous. Germline V lookup: CDR1 LGHNA, CDR2 YSLEER. V was shortened by 2 bases and J by 6 bases, with 13 bases between the two germline ends. This CDR3 is built from 14 residues. DNA of the CDR3: TGCGCCAGCAGCCAAAATCCGAGAAGCGCTGAAGCTTTCTTT. It codes for CASSQNPRSAEAFF.

The V gene is TRBV5-4, the J gene TRBJ1-1; D ambiguous. The germline V gene encodes CDR1 SGHNT and CDR2 YYREEE (reference sequence). The CDR3 is 14 residues long. V lost 4 bases to trimming and J lost 4 bases, with 14 bases between them. The CDR3 coding sequence is TGTGCCAGCAGCGTACGGTTGGAGGGCACTGAAGCTTTCTTT. Amino acid sequence: CASSVRLEGTEAFF.

This chain connects TRBV13 to TRBJ2-5; D not resolved. V was shortened by 0 bases and J by 0 bases, with 8 bases between the two germline ends. The CDR3 sequence is 15 residues long. Germline V gives CDR1 PRHDT, CDR2 FYEKMQ (reference sequence). The CDR3 protein is CASSLGRLDQETQYF. Here the CDR3 DNA reads TGTGCCAGCAGCTTAGGACGGCTAGACCAAGAGACCCAGTACTTC.

The rearrangement links TRBV11-2 to TRBJ2-3; D may be TRBD1 (6 bases). Trimming cost V 1 base and J 2 bases, with 10 bases left between them. From germline, CDR1 is SGHAT and CDR2 FQNNGV. The CDR3 loop spans 15 amino acids. The CDR3 loop reads CASSLGTGFTDTQYF. The DNA of the CDR3 is TGTGCCAGCAGCTTAGGTACAGGGTTCACAGATACGCAGTATTTT.

In its sample, this clone was seen a few times. The gene calls are TRBV11-2 and TRBJ2-7; D gene ambiguous. The germline V gene has CDR1 SGHAT and CDR2 FQNNGV. Between the trimmed V and J ends, which lost 0 bases and 0 bases, there was a span of 9 bases. The CDR3 spans 15 residues. CDR3 protein: CASSLDRLSSYEQYF. CDR3 in DNA: TGTGCCAGCAGCTTAGATCGGTTAAGCTCCTACGAGCAGTACTTC.

This chain links TRBV7-3 with TRBJ2-1; D gene uncertain. Trimming took off 2 bases at V and 3 bases at J, with 11 bases between the two ends. The CDR3 loop spans 15 amino acids. In germline, CDR1 is SGHTA, CDR2 FQGTGA. For the CDR3, the DNA is TGTGCCAGCAGCTTATTGCCAGCGAACTACAATGAGCAGTTCTTC. Translated, it gives CASSLLPANYNEQFF.

The chain joins TRBV13 to TRBJ2-5; a possible D gene is TRBD2 (7 bases). This CDR3 has 15 amino acids. The germline V and J ends were trimmed by 5 bases and 5 bases, with 18 bases remaining between them. Germline CDR1 is PRHDT and CDR2 is FYEKMQ (reference sequence). The CDR3 here is CASSRGGNRAETQYF. CDR3 sequence (DNA): TGTGCCAGCAGCAGGGGGGGGAACAGGGCTGAGACCCAGTACTTC. The whole variable domain, filled in from reference TRBV13 and TRBJ2-5, reads AAGVIQSPRHLIKEKRETATLKCYPIPRHDTVYWYQQGPGQDPQFLISFYEKMQSDKGSIPDRFSAQQFSDYHSELNMSSLELGDSALYFCASSRGGNRAETQYFGPGTRLLVL.

The chain joins TRBV6-5 to TRBJ2-7; possibly TRBD2 for D (5 bases). The germline V gene encodes CDR1 MNHEY and CDR2 SVGAGI. V lost 2 bases, J lost 3 bases, and 11 bases lay in between. CDR3 size: 14 residues. The CDR3 nucleotides are TGTGCCAGCAGTTACGGAGGAAGAGGCTACGAGCAGTACTTC. Amino acids: CASSYGGRGYEQYF.

J is TRBJ2-3 and V is TRBV7-3, with TRBD2 identical over 10 bases. The CDR3 contains 18 residues. V shed 5 bases, J shed 4 bases, and the junction held 15 bases outside the gene matches. Per the germline V gene, CDR1 is SGHTA and CDR2 is FQGTGA. The CDR3, as DNA: TGTGCCAGCAGCCGTCAACCTAGCGGGAGTGGTCCGGCAGATACGCAGTATTTT. Amino acids: CASSRQPSGSGPADTQYF.

This chain connects TRBV5-4 to TRBJ2-7; a weak D match, TRBD2 (5 bases). CDR1 and CDR2 from the germline V gene are SGHNT and YYREEE (reference sequence). This CDR3 has 14 residues. V dropped 4 bases and J dropped 0 bases, with 11 bases sitting between them. CDR3 coding DNA: TGTGCCAGCAGCCTCATGGGGAGCTCCTACGAGCAGTACTTC. This encodes CASSLMGSSYEQYF. Together with reference TRBV5-4 and TRBJ2-7, the CDR3 gives the full variable domain: ETGVTQSPTHLIKTRGQQVTLRCSSQSGHNTVSWYQQALGQGPQFIFQYYREEENGRGNFPPRFSGLQFPNYSSELNVNALELDDSALYLCASSLMGSSYEQYFGPGTRLTVT.

The chain has TRBV7-8 and TRBJ1-1; D remains ambiguous. The V end was cut by 1 base, the J end by 1 base, with 16 bases between. Germline V gene sequence: CDR1 SGHVS, CDR2 FQNEAQ. The CDR3 sequence is 17 residues long. The CDR3 loop reads CASSLGTGWSSNTEAFF. CDR3 DNA: TGTGCCAGCAGCTTAGGTACGGGGTGGTCTTCGAACACTGAAGCTTTCTTT.

The chain has TRBV7-9 and TRBJ2-1; a possible D gene is TRBD1 (5 bases). The CDR3 has 13 residues. V was trimmed by 6 bases and J by 6 bases, leaving 12 bases between them. Germline V gene sequence: CDR1 SEHNR, CDR2 FQNEAQ (reference sequence). CDR3: CASSDSPGNEQFF. In nucleotides, the CDR3 is TGTGCCAGCAGTGACAGCCCCGGCAATGAGCAGTTCTTC.

The chain recombines TRBV5-1 with TRBJ2-1, with 7 positions matching TRBD2. Germline CDR1 is SGHRS and CDR2 is YFSETQ. V trimming: 0 bases; J trimming: 6 bases; junction bases outside the gene matches: 6. The CDR3 has 15 residues. The CDR3 DNA is TGCGCCAGCAGCTTGGCGGGGACTATAGGCAATGAGCAGTTCTTC. Translating gives CASSLAGTIGNEQFF.

The chain uses TRBV9 and TRBJ2-6; D is unresolved. Between the trimmed V and J ends, which lost 0 bases and 3 bases, there was a span of 10 bases. The CDR3 length is 16 residues. In germline, CDR1 is SGDLS, CDR2 YYNGEE. The chain's CDR3 is CASSVGGALGANVLTF. CDR3 sequence (DNA): TGTGCCAGCAGCGTAGGAGGAGCGCTTGGGGCCAACGTCCTGACTTTC.

The chain carries TRBV5-1 and TRBJ1-5, with 7 bases identical to TRBD1. Germline V gene sequence: CDR1 SGHRS, CDR2 YFSETQ. Trimming removed 4 bases from V and 9 bases from J; junction bases left unmatched: 13. This CDR3 is built from 15 residues. DNA of the CDR3: TGCGCCAGCAGCACCGGGACAGAAGGTAGTGGGCCCCAGCATTTT. The encoded protein is CASSTGTEGSGPQHF.

This chain links TRBV5-1 with TRBJ1-5; weak D call: TRBD1 (5 bases). V was clipped by 2 bases and J by 7 bases, with 10 bases between them. This CDR3 is built from 13 residues. Germline V gene data show CDR1 as SGHRS and CDR2 as YFSETQ. In DNA form, the CDR3 reads TGCGCCAGCAGCTTCGGGGGGGAACAGCCCCAGCATTTT. It translates to CASSFGGEQPQHF.

The gene calls are TRBV5-1 and TRBJ2-1; 8 positions agree with TRBD2. Germline V gene lookup returns CDR1 SGHRS and CDR2 YFSETQ. V dropped 2 bases and J dropped 8; count of bases not matched to a gene: 3. This CDR3 contains 13 residues. CDR3 residues: CASSLSTSDEQFF. CDR3 DNA sequence: TGCGCCAGCAGCTTATCGACTAGCGATGAGCAGTTCTTC.

The J gene is TRBJ2-1, the V gene TRBV7-6; TRBD2 aligns across 11 bases. V trimming: 5 bases; J trimming: 2 bases; junction bases outside the gene matches: 5. The CDR3 is 16 residues long. Germline-derived CDR1 and CDR2 are SGHVS and FNYEAQ. CDR3 in DNA: TGTGCCAGCAGCCGCACTAGCGGGAGACCCTACAATGAGCAGTTCTTC. Translating it yields CASSRTSGRPYNEQFF.

In DNA form, the CDR3 reads TGTGCCAGCAGTTACCACCGTGGCGGAAACTATGGCTACACCTTC. Translation: CASSYHRGGNYGYTF. The chain links TRBV6-5 to TRBJ1-2, with D unresolved. CDR3 length equals 15 residues. Trimming took off 2 bases at V and 2 bases at J, with 12 bases between the two ends. Germline-derived CDR1 and CDR2 are MNHEY and SVGAGI.

V usage is TRBV7-9 and J usage is TRBJ2-3, with 8 bases fitting TRBD2. The V gene's germline CDR1 is SEHNR and CDR2 FQNEAQ (reference sequence). This CDR3 has 13 amino acids. The CDR3 protein is CGSKREHTDTQYF. Here the CDR3 DNA reads TGTGGGTCCAAGCGGGAGCACACAGATACGCAGTATTTT.

The chain combines TRBV7-9 with TRBJ2-7, with 8 bases matching TRBD2. The CDR3 is made up of 16 amino acids. V shed 1 base and J 2 bases; nucleotides not matched to a gene: 7. The V gene's germline CDR1 is SEHNR and CDR2 FQNEAQ (reference sequence). CDR3 protein: CASSLVRAGGAYEQYF. DNA of the CDR3: TGTGCCAGCAGCTTAGTCCGCGCGGGAGGCGCCTACGAGCAGTACTTC. The full variable domain, its missing parts supplied by reference TRBV7-9 and TRBJ2-7, is DTGVSQNPRHKITKRGQNVTFRCDPISEHNRLYWYRQTLGQGPEFLTYFQNEAQLEKSRLLSDRFSAERPKGSFSTLEIQRTEQGDSAMYLCASSLVRAGGAYEQYFGPGTRLTVT.